These 20 T cell receptor beta chains came from one sample sequenced in a study of OX40 agonist ivuxolimab in advanced cancers. Libraries were built with the immunoSEQ multiplex PCR assay. TCRdb took over this immuneACCESS table, retaining in-frame rearrangements with V and J assigned. Such tables are incomplete; in checked studies, under half of the missing clones stem from an unresolved V gene, and the remainder is unexplained. The sample table lists 80,000 to 100,000 clones, around 92% of them with a count of one. The ten largest make up around 0.51% of the sample. Sequenced here: CD4+ or CD8+ T cells sorted from blood, sampled in a trial of the OX40 agonist ivuxolimab. The source of these receptors is an adult with an advanced solid tumor such as melanoma, head and neck, liver or kidney cancer.

The chain uses TRBV5-1 and TRBJ1-2; D is uncertain. The length of the CDR3 is 11 residues. Germline V CDR1 and CDR2: SGHRS, YFSETQ. Trimming shortened V by 7 bases and J by 8 bases, and 12 bases separated the two germline ends. The CDR3 coding sequence is TGCGCCAGCGGGGAGGTCGGCGGCTACACCTTC. Residues: CASGEVGGYTF.

The chain joins TRBV19 to TRBJ2-3, with 8 bases that match TRBD2. Trimming removed 4 bases from V and 5 bases from J; junction bases left unmatched: 2. The CDR3 runs to 13 residues. Germline assignment: CDR1 LNHDA and CDR2 SQIVND (reference sequence). CDR3 sequence (DNA): TGTGCCAGTAGTAGGACTAGCCGAGATACGCAGTATTTT. Amino acid sequence: CASSRTSRDTQYF.

The chain employs TRBV5-5 and TRBJ1-6; D remains unclear. The germline gives CDR1 SGHKS, CDR2 YYEKEE (reference sequence). V lost 3 bases and J lost 7, with 14 bases in between. This CDR3 contains 15 residues. The DNA of the CDR3 is TGTGCCAGCAGCTCCCGATGGGCCGAAAATTCACCCCTCCACTTT. As protein: CASSSRWAENSPLHF.

This chain connects TRBV5-6 to TRBJ2-1; 10 bases line up with TRBD2. The J segment lost 9 bases and the V segment lost 4 bases, leaving 13 bases of the junction unmatched. Germline V CDR1 and CDR2: SGHDT, YYEEEE. This CDR3 is 16 amino acids long. In DNA, the CDR3 is TGTGCCAGCAGCGCCCCAACCCTTAGCGGGAGGAGTGAGCAGTTCTTC. Its translation is CASSAPTLSGRSEQFF.

V is TRBV29-1 and J is TRBJ1-2, with D perhaps TRBD1 (5 bases). The CDR3 spans 13 residues. Germline assignment: CDR1 SQVTM and CDR2 ANQGSEA. Between the trimmed V and J ends, which lost 6 bases and 3 bases, there was a span of 14 bases. In DNA form, the CDR3 reads TGCAGCGTCGGGACCAAAACCCACTATGGCTACACCTTC. Its protein product is CSVGTKTHYGYTF. Full variable domain (outside the CDR3, taken from reference TRBV29-1 and TRBJ1-2): SAVISQKPSRDICQRGTSLTIQCQVDSQVTMMFWYRQQPGQSLTLIATANQGSEATYESGFVIDKFPISRPNLTFSTLTVSNMSPEDSSIYLCSVGTKTHYGYTFGSGTRLTVV.

The rearrangement uses TRBV25-1 and TRBJ2-1, with TRBD2 matching 7 bases. The CDR3 has 15 residues. Germline V gene sequence: CDR1 MGHDK, CDR2 SYGVNS. Trimming cost V 3 bases and J 8 bases; bases outside gene matches: 10. CDR3 DNA sequence: TGTGCCAGCAGTGAGGGTGGCGGGAGTAGGTATGAGCAGTTCTTC. Residues: CASSEGGGSRYEQFF.

This rearrangement joins TRBV5-8 to TRBJ2-1; a possible D gene is TRBD2 (5 bases). Germline V gene data show CDR1 as SGHTS and CDR2 as YDEGEE. V was clipped by 0 bases and J by 4 bases, with 8 bases between them. The length of the CDR3 is 14 residues. CDR3 bases: TGTGCCAGCAGCTTGGGTAGCGATTACAATGAGCAGTTCTTC. Encoded protein: CASSLGSDYNEQFF.

V and J are TRBV5-1 and TRBJ2-7; D is uncertain. V lost 0 bases to trimming and J lost 3 bases, with 13 bases between them. The V gene's germline CDR1 is SGHRS and CDR2 YFSETQ. This CDR3 has 15 residues. In DNA form, the CDR3 reads TGCGCCAGCAGCTTGGCCGGTCCGAAAATCTACGAGCAGTACTTC. Amino acids: CASSLAGPKIYEQYF.

The V gene is TRBV19, the J gene TRBJ2-5, with 8 bases fitting TRBD2. The V gene end was trimmed by 3 bases and the J gene end by 3 bases; junction bases not matched to a gene: 6. CDR1 is LNHDA and CDR2 is SQIVND in the germline V gene (reference sequence). This CDR3 is 15 amino acids long. The CDR3 is CASSIGAGVKETQYF. The CDR3 DNA is TGTGCCAGTAGTATTGGAGCGGGAGTTAAAGAGACCCAGTACTTC.

The rearrangement links TRBV19 to TRBJ2-4, with D unresolved. The CDR3 is made up of 13 amino acids. Per the germline V gene, CDR1 is LNHDA and CDR2 is SQIVND (reference sequence). Trimming left V 3 bases short and J 7 bases short, with 10 bases between. CDR3 DNA: TGTGCCAGTAGTATGAGAGAAGTCAACATTCAGTACTTC. Its protein product is CASSMREVNIQYF. The entire variable domain, with the rest obtained from reference TRBV19 and TRBJ2-4, is as follows: DGGITQSPKYLFRKEGQNVTLSCEQNLNHDAMYWYRQDPGQGLRLIYYSQIVNDFQKGDIAEGYSVSREKKESFPLTVTSAQKNPTAFYLCASSMREVNIQYFGAGTRLSVL.

This sequence joins TRBV2 and TRBJ2-1; D gene unclear. This CDR3 region has 14 residues. Trimming removed 6 bases at V and 0 bases at J, with 9 bases between. Germline lookup yields CDR1 SNHLY and CDR2 FYNNEI. The CDR3 DNA reads as TGTGCCAGCAGAGGCGTCTCCTCCTACAATGAGCAGTTCTTC. It yields the protein CASRGVSSYNEQFF.

The rearrangement uses TRBV7-2 and TRBJ2-1, with 14 nucleotides matching TRBD2. CDR1 and CDR2 (germline): SGHTA, FQGNSA. The length of the CDR3 is 15 residues. Trimming cost V 5 bases and J 9 bases; bases outside gene matches: 6. The CDR3 region is CASSRTGLAGVEQFF. The CDR3 DNA sequence: TGTGCCAGCAGCCGTACGGGACTAGCGGGAGTTGAGCAGTTCTTC.

V usage is TRBV5-6 and J usage is TRBJ2-5; 13 bases line up with TRBD2. This CDR3 has 17 residues. Trimming at V came to 2 bases and at J to 0 bases, leaving 4 bases not matched to a gene. Germline lookup yields CDR1 SGHDT and CDR2 YYEEEE. In nucleotides, the CDR3 is TGTGCCAGCAGCTTCAGGACTAGCGGGAGTGACCAAGAGACCCAGTACTTC. The encoded protein is CASSFRTSGSDQETQYF. Complete variable domain (other parts from reference TRBV5-6 and TRBJ2-5): DAGVTQSPTHLIKTRGQQVTLRCSPKSGHDTVSWYQQALGQGPQFIFQYYEEEERQRGNFPDRFSGHQFPNYSSELNVNALLLGDSALYLCASSFRTSGSDQETQYFGPGTRLLVL.

The genes are TRBV6-1 and TRBJ1-1, with TRBD1 matching 7 bases. V lost 2 bases and J lost 4; bases outside the gene matches: 1. CDR3 length: 13 residues. Germline CDR1 MNHNS, CDR2 SASEGT. The CDR3 nucleotides read TGTGCCAGCAGTGAACAGGGGGGCACTGAAGCTTTCTTT. This codes for CASSEQGGTEAFF.

The CDR3: CASSYSGQGEGQPQHF. The CDR3 bases are TGTGCCAGCAGTTACTCGGGACAGGGGGAAGGTCAGCCCCAGCATTTT. The chain couples TRBV6-6 to TRBJ1-5; 11 bases fit TRBD1. Per the germline V gene, CDR1 is MNHNY and CDR2 is SVGAGI (reference sequence). With 0 bases clipped from V and 6 bases from J, the junction kept 4 bases outside the gene matches. The CDR3 is made up of 16 amino acids.

V gene TRBV6-5 combines with J gene TRBJ2-3; D is possibly TRBD2 (6 bases). The CDR3 totals 13 residues. Per the germline V gene, CDR1 is MNHEY and CDR2 is SVGAGI. V shed 6 bases and J shed 5 bases, with 12 bases lying between them. CDR3 sequence: CASRPGTGDTQYF. As DNA, the CDR3 is TGTGCCAGCAGGCCCGGGACTGGAGATACGCAGTATTTT.

This rearrangement joins TRBV5-1 to TRBJ2-7, with D perhaps assigned TRBD1 or TRBD2 (5 bases each). The V and J ends lost 4 bases and 0 bases respectively, with 17 bases between them. The CDR3 consists of 16 residues. Germline CDR1 reads SGHRS; CDR2 reads YFSETQ. CDR3 protein: CASSEMGPQNSYEQYF. The DNA of the CDR3 is TGCGCCAGCAGCGAGATGGGACCTCAAAACTCCTACGAGCAGTACTTC.

V is TRBV5-8 and J is TRBJ1-1, with 7 bases lining up with TRBD1. V gave up 2 bases and J gave up 5 bases; unmatched junction bases: 9. Germline CDR1 is SGHTS and CDR2 is YDEGEE. The CDR3 loop spans 15 amino acids. The CDR3 loop reads CASSFRPTGRTEAFF. CDR3 coding DNA: TGTGCCAGCAGCTTTAGACCGACAGGGAGGACTGAAGCTTTCTTT.

The chain links TRBV13 to TRBJ1-3; perhaps TRBD1 as D (5 bases). Trimming stripped 3 bases from V and 8 bases from J, with 14 bases between. The germline gives CDR1 PRHDT, CDR2 FYEKMQ (reference sequence). CDR3 length: 14 amino acids. The CDR3 is CASSFRTIEDTIYF. DNA of the CDR3: TGTGCCAGCAGCTTTAGGACAATCGAAGACACCATATATTTT. Filled out from reference TRBV13 and TRBJ1-3, the complete variable domain reads AAGVIQSPRHLIKEKRETATLKCYPIPRHDTVYWYQQGPGQDPQFLISFYEKMQSDKGSIPDRFSAQQFSDYHSELNMSSLELGDSALYFCASSFRTIEDTIYFGEGSWLTVV.

V and J are TRBV6-1 and TRBJ1-5; the D is unclear. Germline V gene data show CDR1 as MNHNS and CDR2 as SASEGT. Trimming took off 2 bases at V and 1 base at J, with 6 bases between the two ends. The CDR3 is made up of 14 amino acids. CDR3: CASSETWSNQPQHF. The CDR3, as DNA: TGTGCCAGCAGTGAAACTTGGAGCAATCAGCCCCAGCATTTT.